Described below is a single T cell receptor (beta chain) sequence and its context. Antigen: not known. Sequencing used immunoSEQ multiplex PCR; TCRdb keeps in-frame clones, though not all of them. The sample consists of some 150,000 clones, around 90% of them appearing once. This sample stems from a study of T cell responses to AZD1222 COVID-19 vaccine. General study points: Baseline seropositivity occurred in only a handful of AZD1222 recipients. Unmutated variant regions are reportedly the target of nearly half of TCRs that are spike-specific. Repertoires were collected only later (after the peak T cell response had occurred).

The V gene lost 9 bases and the J gene lost 5 bases, with 16 bases spanning the gap. CDR3 length: 13 residues. Germline CDR1 and CDR2: MNHEY and SMNVEV (reference sequence). Sample: peripheral blood, taken on day 0 of AZD1222 vaccination. This clonotype was obtained from an adult in good health. This chain links TRBV27 with TRBJ1-1, with a possible D match to TRBD1 (5 bases). CDR3 protein: CASSKNRGTEAFF. In DNA form, the CDR3 reads TGTGCCAGTTCAAAAAACCGGGGGACTGAAGCTTTCTTT.